This T cell receptor beta chain is drawn from a study of blood T cells in healthy people across ages. Per the germline V gene, CDR1 is MNHNS and CDR2 is SASEGT. Germline trimming cut 3 bases from V and 1 base from J; bases unmatched to any gene: 4. This CDR3 is built from 16 residues. PCR was performed a second time for about 7 to 12 cycles using a sample-barcoded 5' primer and a J-beta primer mix. TCRdb re-called the 5' RACE reads with MiXCR, one entry per CDR3 protein. The sample contains 910,000 or so distinct CDR3 sequences, roughly 47% of which appear only once. The chain joins TRBV6-1 to TRBJ2-3; 10 nucleotides agree with TRBD2. The sequencing input was blood. This receptor was obtained from a woman aged 55-69 years in good health. The CDR3 loop is CASSEWTSGGTDTQYF. The CDR3 bases are TGTGCCAGCAGTGAGTGGACTAGCGGAGGCACAGATACGCAGTATTTT.